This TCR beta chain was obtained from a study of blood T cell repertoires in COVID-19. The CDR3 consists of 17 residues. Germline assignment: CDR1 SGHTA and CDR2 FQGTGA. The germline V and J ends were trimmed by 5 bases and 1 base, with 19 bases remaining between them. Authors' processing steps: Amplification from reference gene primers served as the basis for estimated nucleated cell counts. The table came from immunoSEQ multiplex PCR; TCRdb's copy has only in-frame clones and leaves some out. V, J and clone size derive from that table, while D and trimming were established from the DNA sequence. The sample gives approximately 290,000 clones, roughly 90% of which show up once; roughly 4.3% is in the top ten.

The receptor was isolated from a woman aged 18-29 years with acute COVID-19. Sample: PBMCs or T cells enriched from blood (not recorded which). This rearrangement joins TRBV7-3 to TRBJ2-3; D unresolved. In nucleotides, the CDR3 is TGTGCCAGCAGCCCGAGTTTATGGGCTTCAGGCACAGATACGCAGTATTTT. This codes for CASSPSLWASGTDTQYF.